The 21 T cell receptor beta chains below were found in one sample sequenced in a study of blood T cells in healthy people across ages. Primed by a sample-barcoded 5' primer and a J-beta primer mix, a second PCR proceeded for 7 to 11 cycles. One entry per CDR3 protein results from TCRdb running MiXCR on the 5' RACE reads. The sample has fewer than 1,000,000 distinct CDR3 sequences, approximately 44% seen once. The sequenced material came from blood. These receptor sequences come from a man aged 60-69 years in good health.

In its sample, this clonotype was seen once. Because it lacks the conserved phenylalanine or tryptophan at the end, this CDR3 is likely a read error. The chain joins TRBV7-2 to TRBJ2-1, with a possible D match to TRBD1 (6 bases). Trimming removed 6 bases from V and 6 bases from J, with 12 bases in between. This CDR3 comprises 13 residues. Germline V gene lookup returns CDR1 SGHTA and CDR2 FQGNSA. CDR3 nucleotide sequence: TGTGCCAGCAGGGGGGCAATTCGCAATGAGCAGTTCTTA. Translation gives CASRGAIRNEQFL.

The V and J genes are TRBV9 and TRBJ1-6, with D possibly being TRBD1 (5 bases). CDR1 is SGDLS, CDR2 YYNGEE, per germline. V was pared by 3 bases and J by 2 bases, with 18 bases between. The CDR3 contains 18 residues. The CDR3 coding sequence is TGTGCCAGCAGCGGAATCGAGGAGGGGCGGACCTATAATTCACCCCTCCACTTT. Protein product: CASSGIEEGRTYNSPLHF.

V usage is TRBV4-1 and J usage is TRBJ2-5; D is possibly TRBD1 or TRBD2 (5 bases each). The J call may be in error: the DNA end matches TRBJ2-7 better. The V gene's germline CDR1 is MGHRA and CDR2 YSYEKL. This CDR3 is 14 amino acids long. The CDR3 region is CASSLAGFFSEQYF. The CDR3 DNA is TGCGCCAGCAGTCTAGCAGGGTTCTTTTCCGAGCAGTACTTC.

This clonotype has a handful of counts. The chain recombines TRBV7-2 with TRBJ2-4; D is possibly TRBD2 (5 bases). The J call is in doubt because the DNA end fits TRBJ2-7 better. This CDR3 comprises 13 residues. In germline, CDR1 is SGHTA, CDR2 FQGNSA. As DNA, the CDR3 is TGTGCCAGCAGCTCCGGACTTGTACACGAGCAGTACTTC. Translating it yields CASSSGLVHEQYF.

There are a few counts of this clonotype. The chain carries TRBV9 and TRBJ1-1, with D unresolved. From germline, CDR1 is SGDLS and CDR2 YYNGEE. The CDR3 runs 13 residues. The ends were cut back, 4 bases at V and 4 bases at J, with 11 bases in the middle. This CDR3 is CASSSHGGTEAFF. The CDR3 coding sequence is TGTGCCAGCAGCTCCCATGGTGGCACTGAAGCTTTCTTT.

This clonotype was seen a few times. V usage is TRBV20-1 and J usage is TRBJ2-4; D perhaps matches TRBD2 (5 bases). This CDR3 region has 15 residues. CDR1 is DFQATT, CDR2 SNEGSKA, per germline (reference sequence). V lost 5 bases and J 2 bases, leaving 16 bases between the germline ends. The CDR3 region is CSAEDPRRSKNIQYF. CDR3 nucleotide sequence: TGCAGTGCTGAGGATCCCAGGAGGTCCAAAAACATTCAGTACTTC.

The chain joins TRBV20-1 to TRBJ1-5; D is unresolved. Trimming took 6 bases from V and 3 from J, leaving 21 bases between them. The CDR3 is made up of 16 amino acids. CDR1 is DFQATT and CDR2 is SNEGSKA in the germline V gene (reference sequence). The CDR3 is CSANPSRHNINQPQHF. The CDR3 DNA reads TGCAGTGCCAATCCGAGTCGGCACAACATCAATCAGCCCCAGCATTTT.

Comments on this clonotype: A read error may explain this, as a much larger clone is one base away. V and J are TRBV29-1 and TRBJ1-2; 8 bases fit TRBD1. This CDR3 comprises 14 residues. Germline CDR1 is SQVTM and CDR2 is ANQGSEA. In DNA, the CDR3 is TGCGGCGTTGAAGTGCGGGACAGGTTCTATGGCTACACCTTC. Translation gives CGVEVRDRFYGYTF.

To note about this clonotype: A much more abundant neighbour one base away suggests this may be a read error. V usage is TRBV7-2 and J usage is TRBJ2-7; D is tentatively TRBD1 or TRBD2 (6 bases each). Germline V gene sequence: CDR1 SGHTA, CDR2 FQGNSA. The V gene lost 5 bases and the J gene lost 5 bases, with 22 bases spanning the gap. The CDR3 spans 16 residues. CDR3 region: CASSPVSRGSGNEQYF. The CDR3 bases are TGTGCCAGCAGCCCCGTGTCCAGGGGTAGCGGCAACGAGCAGTACTTC.

The chain links TRBV4-1 to TRBJ2-7; 9 bases map to TRBD2. Germline V lookup: CDR1 MGHRA, CDR2 YSYEKL. The CDR3 runs to 16 residues. The CDR3 sequence: CEGSPAGSGGSYEQYF. CDR3 in DNA: TGCGAGGGGAGCCCTGCGGGTAGCGGGGGCTCCTACGAGCAGTACTTC.

The V and J genes are TRBV27 and TRBJ1-4, with D uncertain. The CDR3 loop spans 13 amino acids. Germline-derived CDR1 and CDR2 are MNHEY and SMNVEV (reference sequence). Trimming removed 3 bases from V and 7 bases from J, with 9 bases in between. CDR3 nucleotides: TGTGCCAGCAGTTTCCAGTTGTCTGAAAAACTGTTTTTT. It translates to CASSFQLSEKLFF. Drawing the rest from reference TRBV27 and TRBJ1-4, the complete variable domain is EAQVTQNPRYLITVTGKKLTVTCSQNMNHEYMSWYRQDPGLGLRQIYYSMNVEVTDKGDVPEGYKVSRKEKRNFPLILESPSPNQTSLYFCASSFQLSEKLFFGSGTQLSVL.

The rearrangement uses TRBV6-2 or TRBV6-3 and TRBJ2-1; D might be TRBD2 (5 bases). Per germline, CDR1 MNHEY and CDR2 SVGEGT. This CDR3 is built from 14 residues. V was cut by 6 bases and J by 13 bases, with 22 bases left in between. The CDR3 loop reads CASSWWGVEETQFF. The CDR3, as DNA: TGTGCCAGCAGCTGGTGGGGAGTAGAAGAGACCCAGTTCTTC.

The chain recombines TRBV9 with TRBJ2-1; 9 bases agree with TRBD1. The CDR3 is made up of 13 amino acids. Germline CDR1 is SGDLS and CDR2 is YYNGEE. V trimming: 0 bases; J trimming: 11 bases; junction bases outside the gene matches: 3. The CDR3 protein is CASSVGTGVQQFF. The CDR3 DNA reads TGTGCCAGCAGCGTAGGGACAGGGGTTCAGCAGTTCTTC.

This clonotype was found a few times. The CDR3 nucleotides are TGTGCCAGCAAGAGCGGGGGGACAAGTGATCCGCAGTATTTT. It encodes CASKSGGTSDPQYF. This chain uses TRBV9 with TRBJ2-3; 9 bases line up with TRBD2. The ends lost 6 bases at V and 10 bases at J; junction bases unmatched: 12. This CDR3 spans 14 amino acids. The germline V gene has CDR1 SGDLS and CDR2 YYNGEE. The whole variable domain, remainder taken from reference TRBV9 and TRBJ2-3, is DSGVTQTPKHLITATGQRVTLRCSPRSGDLSVYWYQQSLDQGLQFLIQYYNGEERAKGNILERFSAQQFPDLHSELNLSSLELGDSALYFCASKSGGTSDPQYFGPGTRLTVL.

The V call is TRBV5-1, the J call TRBJ1-1; 8 bases align to TRBD1. Trimming took 8 bases from V and 6 from J; bases not matched to a gene: 9. Germline assignment: CDR1 SGHRS and CDR2 YFSETQ. There are 13 residues in the CDR3. The CDR3 here is CASQGQGKSEAFF. The DNA of the CDR3 is TGCGCCAGTCAAGGACAGGGTAAATCTGAAGCTTTCTTT.

This clonotype was detected a few times. The chain uses TRBV20-1 and TRBJ2-3; D call uncertain. The V and J ends lost 4 bases and 0 bases respectively, with 14 bases between them. The CDR3 covers 15 residues. CDR1 and CDR2 from the germline V gene are DFQATT and SNEGSKA (reference sequence). The CDR3 region is CSAIDRASSTDTQYF. CDR3 DNA sequence: TGCAGTGCTATTGATAGGGCTTCTAGCACAGATACGCAGTATTTT.

This clonotype was seen a few times. V and J are TRBV5-5 and TRBJ1-1; no clear D. CDR3 length: 15 amino acids. Trimming shortened V by 4 bases and J by 0 bases, and 13 bases separated the two germline ends. Germline V lookup: CDR1 SGHKS, CDR2 YYEKEE (reference sequence). The CDR3 region is CASSLWSTLNTEAFF. The CDR3 DNA reads TGTGCCAGCAGCCTGTGGTCGACCTTGAACACTGAAGCTTTCTTT.

V and J are TRBV7-9 and TRBJ2-7, with unresolved D. Germline lookup yields CDR1 SEHNR and CDR2 FQNEAQ (reference sequence). This CDR3 has 12 residues. Trimming stripped 1 base from V and 5 bases from J, with 6 bases between. In DNA form, the CDR3 reads TGTGCCAGCAGCTTAGTTACTCACGAGCAGTACTTC. This gives the protein CASSLVTHEQYF.

Turning to this clonotype: A much larger clone differs from this one at a single base, so this may be a read error. This CDR3 is missing its conserved last phenylalanine or tryptophan, likely due to a read error. The V and J genes are TRBV7-2 and TRBJ2-1; D is unclear. Germline CDR1 SGHTA, CDR2 FQGNSA. CDR3 length: 16 amino acids. V dropped 1 base and J dropped 0 bases, with 10 bases sitting between them. The CDR3 loop is CASSLGPPGSYNEQFL. The DNA for the CDR3 is TGTGCCAGCAGCTTAGGGCCCCCGGGCTCCTACAATGAGCAGTTCTTA.

The chain has TRBV20-1 and TRBJ1-2; TRBD1 matches 7 bases. J lost 2 bases, V lost 4 bases, and 10 bases had no gene match. This CDR3 region has 15 residues. The germline V gene encodes CDR1 DFQATT and CDR2 SNEGSKA (reference sequence). This CDR3 reads CSATPRVTGNYGYTF. CDR3 in DNA: TGCAGTGCTACACCGCGAGTGACAGGGAACTATGGCTACACCTTC.

A word on this clonotype: Germline and junction disagree at one end, which may indicate a read error. This CDR3 is CSARQRGAFTGTQYF. CDR3 nucleotides: TGCAGCGCCAGGCAGCGGGGGGCCTTCACAGGTACGCAGTATTTT. V gene TRBV29-1 combines with J gene TRBJ2-3; TRBD2 aligns across 9 bases. Looked up from germline, CDR1 is SQVTM and CDR2 is ANQGSEA. This CDR3 spans 15 amino acids.